This TCR beta chain was sequenced in a study of T-cell reconstitution after alpha-beta-depleted transplantation in children. Germline CDR1 is SGHRS and CDR2 is YFSETQ. The CDR3 spans 13 residues. Trimming removed 0 bases at V and 2 bases at J, with 3 bases between. The sample holds many counts of this clonotype. Preparation of the TCRbeta library used unique molecular identifiers. MiXCR was run by TCRdb on the PCR reads, yielding one entry per CDR3 protein. Of around 200,000 distinct CDR3 sequences listed, approximately 6.6% are singletons. The starting material was PBMCs from the stem cell graft donor, obtained from the stem cell graft. This clonotype originated in a human donor who donated a stem cell graft to a child with Wiskott-Aldrich syndrome. V gene TRBV5-1 combines with J gene TRBJ1-3; D is unclear. The CDR3 is CASSLDTGNTIYF. CDR3 nucleotide sequence: TGCGCCAGCAGCTTGGACACTGGAAACACCATATATTTT.